The source of this T cell receptor beta chain is a study of T cell repertoires in cytomegalovirus infection. The CDR3 length is 12 residues. Germline CDR1 DFQATT, CDR2 SNEGSKA (reference sequence). The V end was cut by 5 bases, the J end by 4 bases, with 9 bases between. TCRdb passed the reads through MiXCR, listing each CDR3 protein once. The data show more than 400,000 distinct CDR3 sequences, about a quarter seen once. The TCR comes from a human donor in good health (CMV status not recorded). Some clones in this sample may be carry-over from other donors' samples. The chain carries TRBV20-1 and TRBJ1-5; D gene unclear. What was sequenced was PBMCs. CDR3 in amino acids: CSARAGNQPQHF. In nucleotides, the CDR3 is TGCAGTGCTCGGGCAGGTAATCAGCCCCAGCATTTT.